The 21 T cell receptor beta chains listed next were all sequenced from one sample in a study of cytomegalovirus exposure and HLA in healthy donors. Vbeta (60) and Jbeta (13) primers were used in the PCR. The method was immunoSEQ multiplex PCR; TCRdb's version includes in-frame clones alone and lacks a portion of them. This table holds about 67,000 clones, around 91% found once. Sequences were obtained from PBMCs. The receptor source for this set is a woman in her 30s in good health and CMV-seropositive.

This chain uses TRBV5-4 with TRBJ2-1; 9 positions match TRBD2. V lost 2 bases and J lost 5; bases outside the gene matches: 11. The CDR3 contains 17 residues. The germline gives CDR1 SGHNT, CDR2 YYREEE (reference sequence). For the CDR3, the DNA is TGTGCCAGCAGCTTCATCAGGACTAGCGATGTCCACAATGAGCAGTTCTTC. Translating it yields CASSFIRTSDVHNEQFF.

V and J are TRBV5-1 and TRBJ2-5; TRBD2 matches 10 bases. The V segment lost 3 bases and the J segment 0 bases; nucleotides outside the gene matches: 5. This CDR3 contains 16 residues. The germline CDR1 and CDR2 sequences are SGHRS and YFSETQ. CDR3 in amino acids: CASSWEAGGNQETQYF. DNA for the CDR3: TGCGCCAGCAGCTGGGAAGCGGGAGGGAACCAAGAGACCCAGTACTTC.

Here the CDR3 reads CSARQTEAFF. In nucleotides, the CDR3 is TGCAGTGCTCGACAGACGGAAGCTTTCTTT. This rearrangement joins TRBV20-1 to TRBJ1-1; maybe TRBD1 (5 bases). Germline V gene data show CDR1 as DFQATT and CDR2 as SNEGSKA (reference sequence). V gave up 5 bases and J gave up 8 bases, with 9 bases separating them. The length of the CDR3 is 10 residues.

The chain is built from TRBV18 and TRBJ2-1, with a possible D match to TRBD2 (6 bases). The CDR3 is 15 amino acids. V lost 3 bases and J 10 bases, leaving 19 bases between the germline ends. Germline loops: CDR1 KGHSH, CDR2 LQKENI. For the CDR3, the DNA is TGTGCCAGCTCACCTGGGCTAGCGCTCTGGGGGGAGCAGTTCTTC. It yields the protein CASSPGLALWGEQFF.

This CDR3 is CAWTLLSAGISTDTQYF. The CDR3 region has the DNA TGTGCCTGGACCTTACTTTCGGCAGGCATAAGCACAGATACGCAGTATTTT. The genes are TRBV30 and TRBJ2-3, with D unclear. Germline lookup yields CDR1 GTSNPN and CDR2 SVGIG (reference sequence). The CDR3 has 17 amino acids. V dropped 4 bases and J dropped 0 bases, with 20 bases sitting between them.

The genes are TRBV29-1 and TRBJ1-2, with D possibly TRBD1 on 5 matching bases. Germline CDR1 is SQVTM and CDR2 is ANQGSEA. V lost 8 bases and J lost 8, with 6 bases in between. The CDR3 loop spans 8 amino acids. CDR3 loop: CSPGGYTF. The CDR3 coding sequence is TGCAGCCCAGGGGGCTACACCTTC.

The rearrangement joins TRBV28 to TRBJ2-7; TRBD1 aligns across 9 bases. The CDR3 runs 14 residues. With V trimmed by 6 bases and J by 1 base, 4 bases remained unmatched. Looked up from germline, CDR1 is MDHEN and CDR2 is SYDVKM. In DNA form, the CDR3 reads TGTGCCAGCAGAGGGACAGGGAAGTCCTACGAGCAGTACTTC. This encodes CASRGTGKSYEQYF.

CDR3 nucleotides: TGTGCCAGCACCCCGGAGGGGTTCCAGCCCCAGCATTTT. Protein: CASTPEGFQPQHF. V usage is TRBV2 and J usage is TRBJ1-5; D might be TRBD1 (5 bases). The CDR3 contains 13 residues. V was clipped by 7 bases and J by 7 bases, with 14 bases between them. Germline values: CDR1 SNHLY, CDR2 FYNNEI.

J is TRBJ2-2 and V is TRBV6-6, with 7 bases matching TRBD2. The CDR3 covers 15 residues. Unmatched junction bases numbered 4, after V lost 2 bases and J lost 4 bases. From germline, CDR1 is MNHNY and CDR2 SVGAGI (reference sequence). This CDR3 is CASSYRSGITGELFF. The DNA for the CDR3 is TGTGCCAGCAGTTACCGCAGCGGGATCACCGGGGAGCTGTTTTTT.

The genes are TRBV29-1 and TRBJ2-1, with D possibly matching TRBD1 (6 bases). Germline V gene lookup returns CDR1 SQVTM and CDR2 ANQGSEA. V was trimmed by 4 bases and J by 9 bases, leaving 10 bases between them. The CDR3 runs 11 residues. CDR3 residues: CSVAGGGEQFF. In DNA form, the CDR3 reads TGCAGCGTTGCTGGGGGCGGTGAGCAGTTCTTC.

The genes are TRBV4-1 and TRBJ1-1; a weak D match, TRBD1 (5 bases). Trimming took 5 bases from V and 10 from J, leaving 11 bases between them. The CDR3 is 11 residues long. Germline CDR1 MGHRA, CDR2 YSYEKL. Here the CDR3 reads CASSAGGVAFF. The CDR3 DNA reads TGCGCCAGCAGCGCGGGGGGGGTAGCTTTCTTT.

V gene TRBV11-3 combines with J gene TRBJ2-7; possibly TRBD2 for D (7 bases). Germline loops: CDR1 SGHNT, CDR2 YENEEA. V lost 5 bases, J lost 6 bases, and 20 bases lay in between. CDR3 length: 15 amino acids. For the CDR3, the DNA is TGTGCCAGCAGCCCCGGAGGCGGGGGCATCTCCGAGCAGTACTTC. This codes for CASSPGGGGISEQYF.

This clone was seen just once. The rearrangement joins TRBV6-5 to TRBJ1-2, with no clear D. This CDR3 comprises 14 residues. Trimming cost V 5 bases and J 4 bases, with 14 bases left between them. Germline V lookup: CDR1 MNHEY, CDR2 SVGAGI. The CDR3 DNA reads as TGTGCCAGCAGTAGTTCCGGCAGGATCTATGGCTACACCTTC. Translating gives CASSSSGRIYGYTF.

The chain recombines TRBV19 with TRBJ1-1; 8 nucleotides align to TRBD1. Losses at the gene ends were 7 bases for V and 2 bases for J; bases not matched to a gene: 9. Germline-derived CDR1 and CDR2 are LNHDA and SQIVND (reference sequence). The CDR3 runs to 15 residues. DNA for the CDR3: TGTGCCAGTACCGACAGGGGTAGAGGAAACACTGAAGCTTTCTTT. It encodes CASTDRGRGNTEAFF.

The chain recombines TRBV7-8 with TRBJ2-5; 14 bases align to TRBD2. J lost 5 bases, V lost 5 bases, and 7 bases had no gene match. CDR3 size: 16 residues. CDR1 is SGHVS and CDR2 is FQNEAQ in the germline V gene. Written as DNA, the CDR3 is TGTGCCAGCAGCCTCCAGACTAGCGGGAGGGCCGAGACCCAGTACTTC. Protein: CASSLQTSGRAETQYF.

V gene TRBV29-1 combines with J gene TRBJ2-3; D unresolved. Trimming cost V 0 bases and J 0 bases, with 7 bases left between them. The CDR3 runs to 14 residues. Germline CDR1 and CDR2: SQVTM and ANQGSEA. CDR3 in DNA: TGCAGCGTTGAAGAGCGGAAAAGCACAGATACGCAGTATTTT. Amino acids: CSVEERKSTDTQYF.

V and J are TRBV18 and TRBJ2-5, with 8 bases aligning to TRBD1. The ends lost 3 bases at V and 5 bases at J; junction bases unmatched: 8. Germline V lookup: CDR1 KGHSH, CDR2 LQKENI. The CDR3 runs 15 residues. The chain's CDR3 is CASSPRGPLGETQYF. CDR3 in DNA: TGTGCCAGCTCACCCAGGGGGCCACTGGGGGAGACCCAGTACTTC.

V gene TRBV7-9 combines with J gene TRBJ1-2; 9 bases are a match to TRBD1. Trimming took 5 bases from V and 9 from J; bases not matched to a gene: 10. The CDR3 runs 14 residues. Germline CDR1 reads SEHNR; CDR2 reads FQNEAQ (reference sequence). CDR3 nucleotides: TGTGCCAGCAGCCTACAGGGGGCGGGTGACCGCTACACCTTC. This gives the protein CASSLQGAGDRYTF.

In its sample, this clone was seen a few times. For the CDR3, the DNA is TGTGCCAGCAGCCGAGCCAGGGAGCGGGACGGCTACGAGCAGTACTTC. Amino acids: CASSRARERDGYEQYF. This sequence joins TRBV28 and TRBJ2-7, with 7 positions matching TRBD2. Germline lookup yields CDR1 MDHEN and CDR2 SYDVKM. The CDR3 is made up of 16 amino acids. Trimming at V came to 6 bases and at J to 3 bases, leaving 14 bases not matched to a gene.

Comments on this clone: The junction and the germline gene differ at one end; a read error may be behind it. This chain uses TRBV6-1 with TRBJ2-7; possible D gene TRBD1, 5 bases. Per germline, CDR1 MNHNS and CDR2 SASEGT. CDR3 size: 11 residues. The CDR3 bases are TGTGCCTCACGAAGGGGCGTCGAGCACTACTTC. This translates into CASRRGVEHYF.

This rearrangement joins TRBV30 to TRBJ2-7, with 9 bases identical to TRBD2. V was pared by 2 bases and J by 7 bases, with 12 bases of the junction left unmatched. Per the germline V gene, CDR1 is GTSNPN and CDR2 is SVGIG (reference sequence). There are 15 residues in the CDR3. CDR3 DNA: TGTGCCTGGAGTCGGGGGGTAGCGGGAGAGTTTGAGCAGTACTTC. Its protein is CAWSRGVAGEFEQYF.